This T cell receptor (beta chain) was profiled in a study of blood T cell repertoires in COVID-19. Study-wide background: T cells, B-cell-depleted T cells, or PBMCs provided the cDNA or gDNA that served as material.

CDR1 SSHAT and CDR2 FNYEAQ come from the germline V gene (reference sequence). There are 16 residues in the CDR3. With 5 bases clipped from V and 4 bases from J, the junction kept 5 bases outside the gene matches. Libraries were prepared by immunoSEQ multiplex PCR; TCRdb keeps only in-frame clonotypes and omits some of them. The sample carries about 130,000 clones, over 75% recorded once. The chain combines TRBV7-7 with TRBJ2-5, with 15 bases fitting TRBD2. This TCR was recovered from a man aged 80 or over with active or convalescent COVID-19. Sequenced input: peripheral blood. For the CDR3, the DNA is TGTGCCAGCAGCCGGGGACTAGCGGGAGGACGAGAGACCCAGTACTTC. Amino acid sequence: CASSRGLAGGRETQYF. Filled out from reference TRBV7-7 and TRBJ2-5, the complete variable domain reads GAGVSQSPRYKVTKRGQDVTLRCDPISSHATLYWYQQALGQGPEFLTYFNYEAQPDKSGLPSDRFSAERPEGSISTLTIQRTEQRDSAMYRCASSRGLAGGRETQYFGPGTRLLVL.